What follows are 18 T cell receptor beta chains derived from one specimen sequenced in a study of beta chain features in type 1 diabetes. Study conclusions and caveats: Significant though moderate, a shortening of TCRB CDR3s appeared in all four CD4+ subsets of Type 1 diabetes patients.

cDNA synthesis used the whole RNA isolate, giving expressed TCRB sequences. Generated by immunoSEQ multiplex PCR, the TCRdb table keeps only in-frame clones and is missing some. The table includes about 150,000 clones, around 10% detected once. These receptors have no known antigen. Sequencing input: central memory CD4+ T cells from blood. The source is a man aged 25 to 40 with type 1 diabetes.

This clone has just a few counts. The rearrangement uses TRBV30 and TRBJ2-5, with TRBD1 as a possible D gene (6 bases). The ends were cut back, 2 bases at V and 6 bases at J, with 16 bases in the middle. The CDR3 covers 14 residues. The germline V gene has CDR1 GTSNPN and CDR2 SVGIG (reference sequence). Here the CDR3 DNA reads TGTGCCTGGAGTAAGCGGCAGGGGTTTCAGACCCAGTACTTC. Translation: CAWSKRQGFQTQYF.

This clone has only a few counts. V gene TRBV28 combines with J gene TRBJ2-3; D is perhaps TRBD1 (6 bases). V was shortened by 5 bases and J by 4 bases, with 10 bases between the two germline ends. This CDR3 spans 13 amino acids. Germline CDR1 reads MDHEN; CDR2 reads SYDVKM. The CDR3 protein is CASSRTVPDTQYF. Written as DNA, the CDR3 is TGTGCCAGCAGTCGGACAGTCCCAGATACGCAGTATTTT.

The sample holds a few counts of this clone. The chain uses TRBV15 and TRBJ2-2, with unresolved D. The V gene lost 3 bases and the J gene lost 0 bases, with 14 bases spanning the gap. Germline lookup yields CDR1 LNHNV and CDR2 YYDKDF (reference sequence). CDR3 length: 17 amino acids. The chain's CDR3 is CATSSPKTRANTGELFF. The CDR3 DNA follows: TGTGCCACCAGCAGTCCCAAGACTCGCGCGAACACCGGGGAGCTGTTTTTT.

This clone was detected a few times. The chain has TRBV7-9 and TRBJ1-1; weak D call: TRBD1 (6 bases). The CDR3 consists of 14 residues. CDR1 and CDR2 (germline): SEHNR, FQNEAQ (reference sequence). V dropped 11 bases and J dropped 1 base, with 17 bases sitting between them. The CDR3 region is CAGHIMGANTEAFF. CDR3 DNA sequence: TGTGCCGGACACATTATGGGGGCGAACACTGAAGCTTTCTTT.

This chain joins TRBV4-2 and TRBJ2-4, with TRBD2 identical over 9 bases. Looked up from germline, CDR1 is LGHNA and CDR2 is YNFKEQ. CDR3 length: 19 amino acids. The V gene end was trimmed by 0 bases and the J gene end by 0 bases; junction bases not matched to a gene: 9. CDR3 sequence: CASSQEGIAGALAKNIQYF. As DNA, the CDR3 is TGTGCCAGCAGCCAAGAAGGGATAGCGGGAGCTCTAGCCAAAAACATTCAGTACTTC.

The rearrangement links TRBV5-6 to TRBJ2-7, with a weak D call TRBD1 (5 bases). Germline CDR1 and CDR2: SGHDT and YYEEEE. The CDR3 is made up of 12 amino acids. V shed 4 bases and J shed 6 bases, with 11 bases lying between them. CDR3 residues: CASSPEQGEQYF. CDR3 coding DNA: TGTGCCAGCAGCCCGGAGCAGGGCGAGCAGTACTTC.

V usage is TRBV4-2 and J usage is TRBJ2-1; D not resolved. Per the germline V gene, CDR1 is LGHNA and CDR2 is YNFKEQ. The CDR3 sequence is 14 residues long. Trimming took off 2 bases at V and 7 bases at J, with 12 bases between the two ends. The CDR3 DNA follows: TGTGCCAGCAGCCAAAGAGGATCGGCTAATGAGCAGTTCTTC. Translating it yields CASSQRGSANEQFF.

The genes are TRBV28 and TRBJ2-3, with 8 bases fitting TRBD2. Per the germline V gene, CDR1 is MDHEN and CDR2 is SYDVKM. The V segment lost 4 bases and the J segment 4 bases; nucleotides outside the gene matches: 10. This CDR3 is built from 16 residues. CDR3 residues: CASSSGRAVGADTQYF. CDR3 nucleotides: TGTGCCAGCAGTTCCGGGAGGGCGGTCGGGGCAGATACGCAGTATTTT.

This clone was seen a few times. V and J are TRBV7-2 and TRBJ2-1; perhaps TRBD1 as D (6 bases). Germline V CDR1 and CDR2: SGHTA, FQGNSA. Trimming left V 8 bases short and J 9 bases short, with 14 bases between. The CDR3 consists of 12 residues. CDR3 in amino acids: CASFPQGGEQFF. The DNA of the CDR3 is TGTGCCAGCTTCCCACAGGGCGGTGAGCAGTTCTTC.

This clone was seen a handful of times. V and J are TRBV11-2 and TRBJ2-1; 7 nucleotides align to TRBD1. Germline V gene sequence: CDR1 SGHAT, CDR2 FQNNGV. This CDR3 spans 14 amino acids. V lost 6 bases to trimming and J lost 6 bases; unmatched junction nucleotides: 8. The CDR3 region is CASSKGQKANEQFF. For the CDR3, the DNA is TGTGCCAGCAGTAAGGGACAGAAAGCCAATGAGCAGTTCTTC.

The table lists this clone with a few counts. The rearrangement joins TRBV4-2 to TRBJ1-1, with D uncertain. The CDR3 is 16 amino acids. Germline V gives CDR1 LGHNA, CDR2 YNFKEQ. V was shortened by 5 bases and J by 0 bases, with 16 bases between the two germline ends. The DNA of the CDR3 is TGTGCCAGCAGCGGGTTAGGACTCCGTATGAACACTGAAGCTTTCTTT. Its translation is CASSGLGLRMNTEAFF.

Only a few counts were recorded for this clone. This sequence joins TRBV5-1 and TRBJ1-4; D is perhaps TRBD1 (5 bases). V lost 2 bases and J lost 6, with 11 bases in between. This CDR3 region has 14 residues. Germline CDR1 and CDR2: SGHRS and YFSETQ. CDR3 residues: CASSLGAPDEKLFF. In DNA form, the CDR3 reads TGCGCCAGCAGCTTAGGGGCGCCCGATGAAAAACTGTTTTTT. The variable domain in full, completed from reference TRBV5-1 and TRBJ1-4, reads KAGVTQTPRYLIKTRGQQVTLSCSPISGHRSVSWYQQTPGQGLQFLFEYFSETQRNKGNFPGRFSGRQFSNSRSEMNVSTLELGDSALYLCASSLGAPDEKLFFGSGTQLSVL.

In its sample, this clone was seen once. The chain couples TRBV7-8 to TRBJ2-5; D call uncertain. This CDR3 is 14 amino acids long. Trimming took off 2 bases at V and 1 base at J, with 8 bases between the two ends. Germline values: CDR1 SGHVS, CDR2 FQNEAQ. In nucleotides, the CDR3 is TGTGCCAGCAGCTTAAGCACAGCCCAAGAGACCCAGTACTTC. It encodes CASSLSTAQETQYF. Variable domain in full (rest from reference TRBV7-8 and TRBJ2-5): GAGVSQSPRYKVAKRGQDVALRCDPISGHVSLFWYQQALGQGPEFLTYFQNEAQLDKSGLPSDRFFAERPEGSVSTLKIQRTQQEDSAVYLCASSLSTAQETQYFGPGTRLLVL.

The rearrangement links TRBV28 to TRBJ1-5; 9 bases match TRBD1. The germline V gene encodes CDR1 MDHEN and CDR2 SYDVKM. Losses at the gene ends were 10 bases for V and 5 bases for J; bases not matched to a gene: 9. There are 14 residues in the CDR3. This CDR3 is CATLTGGEYQPQHF. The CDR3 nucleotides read TGTGCCACCCTAACAGGGGGCGAATATCAGCCCCAGCATTTT. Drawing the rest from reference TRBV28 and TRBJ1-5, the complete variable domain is DVKVTQSSRYLVKRTGEKVFLECVQDMDHENMFWYRQDPGLGLRLIYFSYDVKMKEKGDIPEGYSVSREKKERFSLILESASTNQTSMYLCATLTGGEYQPQHFGDGTRLSIL.

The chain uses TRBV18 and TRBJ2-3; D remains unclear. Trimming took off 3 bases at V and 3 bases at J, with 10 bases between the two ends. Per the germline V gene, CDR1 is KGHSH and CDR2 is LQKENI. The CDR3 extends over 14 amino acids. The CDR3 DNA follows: TGTGCCAGCTCACCTCGAGCGTCGACAGATACGCAGTATTTT. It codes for CASSPRASTDTQYF.

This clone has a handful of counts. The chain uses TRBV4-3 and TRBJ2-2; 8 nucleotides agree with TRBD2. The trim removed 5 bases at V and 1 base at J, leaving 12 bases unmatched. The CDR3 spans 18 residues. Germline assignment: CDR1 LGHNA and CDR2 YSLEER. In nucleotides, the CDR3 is TGCGCCAGCAGCTCCCAAATAGCGGGAACTTTGAACACCGGGGAGCTGTTTTTT. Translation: CASSSQIAGTLNTGELFF.

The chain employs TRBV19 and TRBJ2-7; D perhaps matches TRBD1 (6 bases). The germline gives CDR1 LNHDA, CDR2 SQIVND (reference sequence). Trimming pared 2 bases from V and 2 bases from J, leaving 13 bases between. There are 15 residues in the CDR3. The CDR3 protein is CASSIKGHPTYEQYF. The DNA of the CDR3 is TGTGCCAGTAGTATAAAGGGACATCCAACCTACGAGCAGTACTTC.

The CDR3 sequence: CASSVSTVNTGELFF. For the CDR3, the DNA is TGTGCCAGCAGCGTATCAACTGTGAACACCGGGGAGCTGTTTTTT. The rearrangement joins TRBV9 to TRBJ2-2; no firm D call. There are 15 residues in the CDR3. V was cut by 1 base and J by 1 base, with 8 bases left in between. Germline CDR1 reads SGDLS; CDR2 reads YYNGEE.